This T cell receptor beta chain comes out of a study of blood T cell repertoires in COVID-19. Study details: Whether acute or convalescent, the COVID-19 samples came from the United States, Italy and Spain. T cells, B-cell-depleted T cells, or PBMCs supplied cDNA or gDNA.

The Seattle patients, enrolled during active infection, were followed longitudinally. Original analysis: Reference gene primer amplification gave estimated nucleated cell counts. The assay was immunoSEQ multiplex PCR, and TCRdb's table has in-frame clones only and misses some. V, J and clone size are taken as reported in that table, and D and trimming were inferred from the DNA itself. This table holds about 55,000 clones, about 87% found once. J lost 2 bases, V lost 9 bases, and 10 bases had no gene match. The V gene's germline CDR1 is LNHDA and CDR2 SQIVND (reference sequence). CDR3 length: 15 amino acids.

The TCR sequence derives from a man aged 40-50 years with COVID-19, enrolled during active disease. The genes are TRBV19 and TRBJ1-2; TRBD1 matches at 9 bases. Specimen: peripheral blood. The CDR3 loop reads CASQPFGQGNYGYTF. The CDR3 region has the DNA TGTGCCAGCCAGCCCTTCGGACAGGGGAACTATGGCTACACCTTC.